This T cell receptor beta chain comes out of a study of Graves' ophthalmopathy and Graves' hyperthyroidism. The study amplified TCR beta CDR3 regions using RNA transcripts. First-round RT-PCR employed HTBI primers, with a second-round multiplex PCR after it. Via MiXCR, TCRdb re-called the multiplex PCR reads, giving one row per CDR3 protein. The repertoire consists of more than 300,000 distinct CDR3 sequences, with 17% occurring once and the leading ten covering 2.4%. V shed 0 bases, J shed 3 bases, and the junction held 9 bases outside the gene matches. Germline values: CDR1 DFQATT, CDR2 SNEGSKA (reference sequence). The CDR3 loop spans 16 amino acids. This clonotype was recorded many times.

This TCR came from an adult woman with stable Graves' hyperthyroidism. The sequencing sample was made of peripheral blood. The V gene is TRBV20-1, the J gene TRBJ2-7; 9 bases fit TRBD2. The CDR3 loop reads CSARDFGTSSLYEQYF. CDR3 in DNA: TGCAGTGCTAGAGATTTTGGGACTAGCAGCCTCTACGAGCAGTACTTC.